These T cell receptor beta chains were read from a single sample in a study of blood T cell repertoires in COVID-19. Sequencing used immunoSEQ multiplex PCR; TCRdb keeps in-frame clones, though not all of them. This sample has about 190,000 clones, with approximately 88% found just once. The sample was peripheral blood. All receptors come from a woman in her twenties or thirties with acute or convalescent COVID-19. The CDR3 runs from the conserved cysteine through the conserved F or W. D genes are given only for firm matches. Clone size appears in some rows only: once, few, many, or a class for an expanded clone.

CDR3	DNA	D	size	J	V
CASSLERQGGDTF	TGTGCCAGCAGCTTAGAAAGGCAGGGGGGCGACACCTTC	TRBD1	-	TRBJ1-2	TRBV7-2
CAIRTAGLGSPLHF	TGTGCCATCAGGACGGCAGGACTCGGTTCACCCCTCCACTTT	-	-	TRBJ1-6	TRBV10-3
CASEWGGQYF	TGTGCCAGCGAATGGGGAGGGCAGTACTTC	-	once	TRBJ2-7	TRBV6-5
CATSPIVGASRAFF	TGTGCCACCAGCCCTATTGTGGGGGCCTCCCGCGCTTTCTTT	-	-	TRBJ1-1	TRBV15
CASNPWGGGEQYF	TGTGCCAGCAACCCGTGGGGGGGTGGCGAGCAGTACTTC	TRBD2	-	TRBJ2-7	TRBV7-9
CASSLSHYEQYF	TGTGCCAGCAGCTTATCCCACTACGAGCAGTACTTC	-	-	TRBJ2-7	TRBV7-9
CASSTLLAGFPSTDTQYF	TGTGCCAGCAGTACCCTCTTAGCGGGATTCCCTAGCACAGATACGCAGTATTTT	TRBD2	-	TRBJ2-3	TRBV2
CASSQVSGVGYEQYF	TGCGCCAGCAGCCAAGTTTCCGGGGTCGGGTACGAGCAGTACTTC	-	-	TRBJ2-7	TRBV4-1
CASSLVQGAQEKLFF	TGTGCCAGCAGCTTAGTGCAGGGGGCACAGGAAAAACTGTTTTTT	TRBD1	few	TRBJ1-4	TRBV11-2
CASSGEMNTEAFF	TGTGCCAGCTCTGGGGAGATGAACACTGAAGCTTTCTTT	-	-	TRBJ1-1	TRBV2